The rows below give T cell receptor beta chains drawn from one sample of a study of OX40 agonist ivuxolimab in advanced cancers. TCRdb's copy holds only in-frame clones and misses some; the assay was immunoSEQ multiplex PCR. Of about 45,000 clones in the sample, 86% were seen once. Sequenced material: CD4+ or CD8+ T cells sorted from blood, taken in a trial of the OX40 agonist ivuxolimab. The receptors here all came from an adult with an advanced solid tumor such as melanoma, head and neck, liver or kidney cancer. CDR3s leave out the opening cysteine and the closing phenylalanine or tryptophan. D genes are given only for firm matches.

>TRBD1|TRBV6-6|TRBJ2-7
ASMGQGGRKQY
>TRBD1|TRBV7-9|TRBJ2-7
ASSLSHKGQGYSYEQY
>TRBD1|TRBV27|TRBJ2-7
ASSYRQGSYEQY
>-|TRBV14|TRBJ1-2
ASSSRRDGAYGYT
>-|TRBV1|TRBJ1-1
TSSSGQGEAF
>-|TRBV2|TRBJ2-7
ASSDETYEQY
>-|TRBV13|TRBJ1-5
ASSLGGDSNQPQH
>-|TRBV10-3|TRBJ1-6
ATTPGTGNSPLH
>-|TRBV28|TRBJ1-5
ASNPFGSAAGQPQH
>-|TRBV29-1|TRBJ2-7
SVERGVDEQY
>TRBD2|TRBV30|TRBJ2-7
AWSGLAGGYEQY
>-|TRBV4-3|TRBJ2-2
ASSQSQTWRQTNTGELF
>-|TRBV29-1|TRBJ1-3
SVEEPVDTIY
>-|TRBV4-1|TRBJ1-1
ASSHSSQSNTEAF
>-|TRBV7-2|TRBJ1-4
ASSLRTGNEKLF
>TRBD1|TRBV4-1|TRBJ1-1
ASSHPGQGDTEAF
>TRBD1|TRBV9|TRBJ1-2
ASSVARTGDGNYGYT
>-|TRBV5-6|TRBJ1-6
ASSLGGTSPLH
>TRBD1|TRBV4-3|TRBJ1-2
ASSPRDSTNYGYT
>-|TRBV27|TRBJ2-4
ASSPGPLAKNIQY
>-|TRBV5-1|TRBJ1-1
ASSLTGNTEAF